The 15 T cell receptor beta chains reported below all come from one sample, sequenced in a study of T-cell reconstitution after alpha-beta-depleted transplantation in children. Preparation of the TCRbeta library involved a method that used unique molecular identifiers. MiXCR, applied by TCRdb to the PCR reads, yields one record per CDR3 protein. The sample consists of around 700,000 distinct CDR3 sequences, approximately 14% of them appearing once. The starting material was PBMCs, obtained before TCRalphabeta/CD19-depleted stem cell transplant. These receptors came from a girl aged 2 to 10 with congenital amegakaryocytic thrombocytopenia, due to receive a stem cell transplant.

The chain uses TRBV30 and TRBJ1-5, with D possibly matching TRBD1 (6 bases). From germline, CDR1 is GTSNPN and CDR2 SVGIG (reference sequence). The CDR3 consists of 13 residues. The V end lost 4 bases, the J end lost 7 bases, and 14 bases lay between the germline ends. The chain's CDR3 is CAWTTGLGQPQHF. The CDR3 DNA sequence: TGTGCCTGGACCACAGGGTTAGGGCAGCCCCAGCATTTT.

This chain joins TRBV12-3 or TRBV12-4 and TRBJ2-5, with TRBD1 matching 9 bases. CDR3 length: 13 amino acids. Trimming took 8 bases from V and 2 from J; bases not matched to a gene: 3. The CDR3 coding sequence is TGTGCCAGCGGACAGGGGTTACAAGAGACCCAGTACTTC. Translation: CASGQGLQETQYF.

This clonotype has just a few counts. CDR3 region: CASRIGQGGSYEQYF. DNA of the CDR3: TGTGCCAGCAGGATTGGACAGGGTGGCTCCTACGAGCAGTACTTC. V usage is TRBV6-1 and J usage is TRBJ2-7; TRBD1 matches 8 bases. In germline, CDR1 is MNHNS, CDR2 SASEGT. V was clipped by 6 bases and J by 0 bases; unmatched bases: 7. The CDR3 length is 15 residues.

This clonotype was found many times. The V call is TRBV5-5, the J call TRBJ2-7; a weak D match, TRBD1 (6 bases). Germline V gene data show CDR1 as SGHKS and CDR2 as YYEKEE (reference sequence). V was cut by 6 bases and J by 5 bases, with 15 bases left in between. This CDR3 has 13 residues. The CDR3, as DNA: TGTGCCAGCATTCGGGCAGGGGTAAACGAGCAGTACTTC. It is translated as CASIRAGVNEQYF.

The genes are TRBV5-1 and TRBJ2-2, with no clear D. Trimming stripped 0 bases from V and 5 bases from J, with 8 bases between. The CDR3 is made up of 14 amino acids. In germline, CDR1 is SGHRS, CDR2 YFSETQ. In DNA form, the CDR3 reads TGCGCCAGCAGCTTGGATTCCGGGACCGGGGAGCTGTTTTTT. This gives the protein CASSLDSGTGELFF.

The rearrangement links TRBV15 to TRBJ2-7; D ambiguous. The V and J ends lost 0 bases and 0 bases respectively, with 9 bases between them. The CDR3 sequence is 15 residues long. From germline, CDR1 is LNHNV and CDR2 YYDKDF (reference sequence). The CDR3 sequence is CATSREPTSSYEQYF. The CDR3, as DNA: TGTGCCACCAGCAGAGAACCCACCAGCTCCTACGAGCAGTACTTC.

This clonotype showed up many times. The chain recombines TRBV4-2 with TRBJ2-2, with D uncertain. This CDR3 region has 13 residues. The germline V gene encodes CDR1 LGHNA and CDR2 YNFKEQ. Trimming stripped 0 bases from V and 8 bases from J, with 7 bases between. The CDR3 region is CASSQEGLGELFF. In DNA form, the CDR3 reads TGTGCCAGCAGCCAAGAGGGGTTAGGGGAGCTGTTTTTT.

The CDR3 DNA sequence: TGTGCCAGCAGCTTACAGACTAGCGGGAGTTCAGAGCAGTTCTTC. It yields the protein CASSLQTSGSSEQFF. The chain carries TRBV7-6 and TRBJ2-1, with 12 positions matching TRBD2. CDR3 length: 15 amino acids. The germline V gene has CDR1 SGHVS and CDR2 FNYEAQ. The V gene end was trimmed by 2 bases and the J gene end by 10 bases; junction bases not matched to a gene: 6.

This clonotype has a count of ten or more. DNA of the CDR3: TGCGCCAGCAGCCTGCCCGGCACTAGCGGGAGTTACAATGAGCAGTTCTTC. It yields the protein CASSLPGTSGSYNEQFF. The chain carries TRBV5-1 and TRBJ2-1; 11 bases line up with TRBD2. The V and J ends lost 4 bases and 4 bases, in that order; junction bases with no gene match: 10. The CDR3 runs to 17 residues. CDR1 is SGHRS, CDR2 YFSETQ, per germline.

Remarks on this clonotype: A much larger clone is a single base away; this may be a read error. The chain recombines TRBV12-3 or TRBV12-4 with TRBJ2-5; the D call may be TRBD1 or TRBD2 (5 bases each). The CDR3 loop spans 15 amino acids. The V and J ends lost 4 bases and 10 bases respectively, with 22 bases between them. The CDR3, as DNA: TGTGCCAGCAGTTCATCGGGACCCCTCGGTTCGGACCAGTACTTC. As protein: CASSSSGPLGSDQYF.

In this sample, this clonotype turned up a few times. V gene TRBV18 combines with J gene TRBJ1-2, with 7 bases aligning to TRBD1. V shed 1 base and J 2 bases; nucleotides not matched to a gene: 1. The CDR3 totals 14 residues. Germline loops: CDR1 KGHSH, CDR2 LQKENI. This CDR3 reads CASSPRDRNYGYTF. CDR3 bases: TGTGCCAGCTCACCACGGGACAGAAACTATGGCTACACCTTC.

The rearrangement links TRBV29-1 to TRBJ1-3, with TRBD1 matching over 8 bases. The germline CDR1 and CDR2 sequences are SQVTM and ANQGSEA. The trim removed 5 bases at V and 2 bases at J, leaving 11 bases unmatched. The CDR3 length is 16 residues. The CDR3 sequence: CSVLPVQGVAGNTIYF. For the CDR3, the DNA is TGCAGCGTTTTACCGGTACAGGGGGTTGCTGGAAACACCATATATTTT.

This rearrangement joins TRBV14 to TRBJ2-5; 11 nucleotides align to TRBD2. This CDR3 comprises 15 residues. V was clipped by 4 bases and J by 4 bases; unmatched bases: 5. Germline CDR1 and CDR2: SGHDN and FVKESK. CDR3 sequence: CASSLSGTSGETQYF. The CDR3 coding sequence is TGTGCCAGCAGCCTCTCCGGGACTAGCGGAGAGACCCAGTACTTC.

The V call is TRBV7-9, the J call TRBJ2-7; TRBD2 agrees at 11 bases. V gave up 6 bases and J gave up 5 bases; unmatched junction bases: 9. In germline, CDR1 is SEHNR, CDR2 FQNEAQ (reference sequence). The CDR3 extends over 15 amino acids. CDR3 nucleotide sequence: TGTGCCAGCAGGAAACTAGCGGGAGTGGTTGACGAGCAGTACTTC. This encodes CASRKLAGVVDEQYF.

The chain uses TRBV29-1 and TRBJ2-6; tentatively, D is TRBD2 (5 bases). CDR3 size: 20 residues. Trimming stripped 0 bases from V and 0 bases from J, with 21 bases between. The germline CDR1 and CDR2 sequences are SQVTM and ANQGSEA. The CDR3 coding sequence is TGCAGCGTTGAAGATCGCGTCAGGAGGTCAGTTAGCTCTGGGGCCAACGTCCTGACTTTC. This translates into CSVEDRVRRSVSSGANVLTF.